These T cell receptor beta chains were read from a single sample in a study of shared clonotypes between healthy human individuals. The assay was immunoSEQ multiplex PCR, and TCRdb's table has in-frame clones only and misses some. Of about 2.4 million clones listed, under 95% are singletons. Sequencing was done on a sample of naive CD4+ T cells from PBMCs. The receptors stem from a man aged 18 to 29 in good health. Some clones in this sample may be carry-over from other donors' samples. CDR3s include the opening cysteine and the closing phenylalanine or tryptophan. The D gene is left open where the match is weak. The size entry is marked missing in some rows and otherwise reads once, few, many or a size class.

CDR3 protein: CASSLATGELFF
CDR3 DNA: TGTGCCAGCAGCTTAGCGACCGGGGAGCTGTTTTTT
V gene: TRBV7-2
D gene: .
clone size: .
J gene: TRBJ2-2

CDR3 protein: CASSMSGANVLTF
CDR3 DNA: TGTGCCAGTAGTATGTCTGGGGCCAACGTCCTGACTTTC
V gene: TRBV19
D gene: .
clone size: once
J gene: TRBJ2-6

CDR3 protein: CASSSSRDRDEQYF
CDR3 DNA: TGTGCCAGCAGTTCGTCCCGGGACAGGGACGAGCAGTACTTC
V gene: TRBV28
D gene: TRBD1
clone size: .
J gene: TRBJ2-7

CDR3 protein: CASSPLIEGGELFF
CDR3 DNA: TGTGCCAGCTCACCGCTGATCGAGGGCGGGGAGCTGTTTTTT
V gene: TRBV18
D gene: .
clone size: .
J gene: TRBJ2-2

CDR3 protein: CSAGLPNTEAFF
CDR3 DNA: TGCAGCGCTGGACTCCCGAACACTGAAGCTTTCTTT
V gene: TRBV29-1
D gene: .
clone size: .
J gene: TRBJ1-1

CDR3 protein: CASSSYRGNTGELFF
CDR3 DNA: TGTGCCAGCAGTTCGTACAGGGGAAACACCGGGGAGCTGTTTTTT
V gene: TRBV28
D gene: TRBD1
clone size: .
J gene: TRBJ2-2

CDR3 protein: CASSIPRTNRGTEAFF
CDR3 DNA: TGTGCCAGTAGTATCCCCCGCACCAACCGGGGGACTGAAGCTTTCTTT
V gene: TRBV19
D gene: .
clone size: .
J gene: TRBJ1-1

CDR3 protein: CASSPYRGGSEAFF
CDR3 DNA: TGTGCCAGCAGCCCTTACAGGGGAGGGTCTGAAGCTTTCTTT
V gene: TRBV5-6
D gene: TRBD1
clone size: .
J gene: TRBJ1-1

CDR3 protein: CASSIWSIGGIRELFF
CDR3 DNA: TGTGCCAGTAGTATTTGGTCAATCGGTGGCATCAGGGAGCTGTTTTTT
V gene: TRBV19
D gene: .
clone size: .
J gene: TRBJ2-2

CDR3 protein: CASSLGTPPGYTF
CDR3 DNA: TGCGCCAGCAGCCTCGGGACACCCCCCGGCTACACCTTC
V gene: TRBV5-1
D gene: .
clone size: .
J gene: TRBJ1-2

CDR3 protein: CASRLLADLGNEQFF
CDR3 DNA: TGCGCCAGCAGGTTACTAGCGGACCTTGGGAATGAGCAGTTCTTC
V gene: TRBV5-1
D gene: TRBD2
clone size: .
J gene: TRBJ2-1

CDR3 protein: CASSERRQGGSTEAFF
CDR3 DNA: TGTGCCAGCAGTGAGCGAAGACAGGGAGGTAGCACTGAAGCTTTCTTT
V gene: TRBV6-1
D gene: TRBD1
clone size: .
J gene: TRBJ1-1

CDR3 protein: CASLEGLGAGNTIYF
CDR3 DNA: TGTGCCAGCCTTGAAGGGCTGGGTGCTGGAAACACCATATATTTT
V gene: TRBV6-6
D gene: .
clone size: .
J gene: TRBJ1-3

CDR3 protein: CASSAQGAKNIQYF
CDR3 DNA: TGTGCCAGTAGTGCACAGGGGGCCAAAAACATTCAGTACTTC
V gene: TRBV19
D gene: TRBD1
clone size: .
J gene: TRBJ2-4

CDR3 protein: CASSYVAGGPDEQFF
CDR3 DNA: TGTGCCAGCAGTTACGTAGCGGGAGGGCCTGATGAGCAGTTCTTC
V gene: TRBV6-5
D gene: TRBD2
clone size: .
J gene: TRBJ2-1

CDR3 protein: CASSSSGRGTGELFF
CDR3 DNA: TGTGCCAGCAGTTCTAGCGGGAGGGGGACCGGGGAGCTGTTTTTT
V gene: TRBV2
D gene: TRBD2
clone size: .
J gene: TRBJ2-2

CDR3 protein: CASSLTRGPEAFF
CDR3 DNA: TGTGCCAGCAGCTTGACCAGGGGGCCTGAAGCTTTCTTT
V gene: TRBV7-8
D gene: TRBD1
clone size: .
J gene: TRBJ1-1

CDR3 protein: CASSFGQVAGGETQYF
CDR3 DNA: TGTGCCAGCAGCTTCGGGCAGGTGGCGGGTGGAGAGACCCAGTACTTC
V gene: TRBV7-9
D gene: .
clone size: .
J gene: TRBJ2-5

CDR3 protein: CASSYSWGSGDTQYF
CDR3 DNA: TGTGCCAGCAGTTACTCTTGGGGGTCAGGGGATACGCAGTATTTT
V gene: TRBV6-6
D gene: .
clone size: .
J gene: TRBJ2-3

CDR3 protein: CASSPRSREDYEQYF
CDR3 DNA: TGTGCCAGCAGCCCGCGAAGTCGGGAGGACTACGAGCAGTACTTC
V gene: TRBV7-2
D gene: TRBD2
clone size: once
J gene: TRBJ2-7

CDR3 protein: CASSTSSTEQYF
CDR3 DNA: TGTGCCAGCAGCACCTCTTCGACCGAGCAGTACTTC
V gene: TRBV5-4
D gene: .
clone size: once
J gene: TRBJ2-7

CDR3 protein: CASRPQGGGNTIYF
CDR3 DNA: TGTGCCAGCAGACCACAGGGGGGAGGAAACACCATATATTTT
V gene: TRBV6-5
D gene: TRBD1
clone size: .
J gene: TRBJ1-3

CDR3 protein: CSVQDRAGTDTQYF
CDR3 DNA: TGCAGCGTTCAAGACAGGGCTGGCACAGATACGCAGTATTTT
V gene: TRBV29-1
D gene: TRBD1
clone size: once
J gene: TRBJ2-3

CDR3 protein: CASSLGTGVHEQYF
CDR3 DNA: TGTGCCAGCAGCTTGGGGACAGGGGTCCACGAGCAGTACTTC
V gene: TRBV7-3
D gene: TRBD1
clone size: .
J gene: TRBJ2-7

CDR3 protein: CASSPRLDDTDTQYF
CDR3 DNA: TGTGCCAGCTCACCTCGACTAGACGACACAGATACGCAGTATTTT
V gene: TRBV18
D gene: .
clone size: .
J gene: TRBJ2-3

CDR3 protein: CASSRASGREYNEQFF
CDR3 DNA: TGCGCCAGCAGCCGGGCTAGCGGGAGGGAGTACAATGAGCAGTTCTTC
V gene: TRBV5-1
D gene: TRBD2
clone size: .
J gene: TRBJ2-1

CDR3 protein: CASSITSGSSDTQYF
CDR3 DNA: TGCGCCAGCAGCATTACTAGCGGGAGTTCAGATACGCAGTATTTT
V gene: TRBV5-1
D gene: TRBD2
clone size: .
J gene: TRBJ2-3

CDR3 protein: CASSTWTGKTNEKLFF
CDR3 DNA: TGTGCCAGCAGTACTTGGACAGGCAAAACTAATGAAAAACTGTTTTTT
V gene: TRBV27
D gene: TRBD1
clone size: .
J gene: TRBJ1-4

CDR3 protein: CASKIRGPSTDTQYF
CDR3 DNA: TGTGCCAGCAAGATCAGGGGCCCGTCCACAGATACGCAGTATTTT
V gene: TRBV27
D gene: .
clone size: .
J gene: TRBJ2-3

CDR3 protein: CASSFGGRPEAFF
CDR3 DNA: TGTGCCAGCAGCTTTGGGGGTAGGCCTGAAGCTTTCTTT
V gene: TRBV7-2
D gene: .
clone size: .
J gene: TRBJ1-1

CDR3 protein: CASSLESGSYNEQFF
CDR3 DNA: TGCGCCAGCAGCTTGGAAAGTGGCTCCTACAATGAGCAGTTCTTC
V gene: TRBV5-1
D gene: .
clone size: .
J gene: TRBJ2-1

CDR3 protein: CASSGLGGGYGYTF
CDR3 DNA: TGTGCCAGCAGCGGACTCGGAGGGGGATATGGCTACACCTTC
V gene: TRBV7-9
D gene: .
clone size: .
J gene: TRBJ1-2